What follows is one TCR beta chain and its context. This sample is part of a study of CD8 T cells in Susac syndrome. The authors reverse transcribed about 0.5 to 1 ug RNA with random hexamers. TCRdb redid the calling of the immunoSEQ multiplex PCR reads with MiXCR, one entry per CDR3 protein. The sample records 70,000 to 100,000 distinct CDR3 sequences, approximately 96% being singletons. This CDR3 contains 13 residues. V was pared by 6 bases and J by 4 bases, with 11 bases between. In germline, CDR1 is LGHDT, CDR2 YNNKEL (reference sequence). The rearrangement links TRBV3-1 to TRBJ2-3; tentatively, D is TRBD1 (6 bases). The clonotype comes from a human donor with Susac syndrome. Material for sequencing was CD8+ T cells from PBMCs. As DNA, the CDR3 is TGTGCCAGCAGTCCAGGGGAAGCAGATACGCAGTATTTT. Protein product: CASSPGEADTQYF.